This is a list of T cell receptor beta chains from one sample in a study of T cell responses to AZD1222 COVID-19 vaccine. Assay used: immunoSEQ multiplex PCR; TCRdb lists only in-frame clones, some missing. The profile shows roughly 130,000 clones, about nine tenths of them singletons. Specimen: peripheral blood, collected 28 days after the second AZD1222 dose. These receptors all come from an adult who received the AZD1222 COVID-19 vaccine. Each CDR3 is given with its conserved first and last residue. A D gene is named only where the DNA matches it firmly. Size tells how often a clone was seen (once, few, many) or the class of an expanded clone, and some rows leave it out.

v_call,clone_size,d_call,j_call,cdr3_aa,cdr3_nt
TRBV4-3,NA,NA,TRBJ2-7,CASSRAYRGEQYF,TGCGCCAGCAGCCGAGCATACAGAGGAGAGCAGTACTTC
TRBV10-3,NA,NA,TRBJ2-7,CAISDFGGEYEQYF,TGTGCCATCAGTGACTTTGGGGGAGAGTACGAGCAGTACTTC
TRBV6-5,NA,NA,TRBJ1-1,CASRKGNTEAFF,TGTGCCAGCAGAAAGGGGAACACTGAAGCTTTCTTT
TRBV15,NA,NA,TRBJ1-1,CATSRDKGPRDTEAFF,TGTGCCACCAGCAGAGATAAAGGACCTCGGGACACTGAAGCTTTCTTT
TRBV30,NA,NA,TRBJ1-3,CAWIRSFTIYF,TGTGCCTGGATACGGTCGTTCACCATATATTTT
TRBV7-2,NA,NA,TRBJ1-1,CASSSGPLNGMNTEAFF,TGTGCCAGCAGCTCAGGACCTTTAAACGGGATGAACACTGAAGCTTTCTTT
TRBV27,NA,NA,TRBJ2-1,CATGRRNNNEQFF,TGTGCCACCGGCCGGAGGAACAACAATGAGCAGTTCTTC
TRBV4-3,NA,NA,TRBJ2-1,CASSLFGRNEQFF,TGCGCCAGCAGCCTGTTCGGGCGCAATGAGCAGTTCTTC
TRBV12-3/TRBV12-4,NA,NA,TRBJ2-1,CASSLQGFEQFF,TGTGCCAGCAGTTTGCAGGGCTTTGAGCAGTTCTTC
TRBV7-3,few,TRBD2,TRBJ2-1,CASSYSGTSGNNEQFF,TGTGCCAGCAGCTATTCCGGGACTAGCGGGAACAATGAGCAGTTCTTC
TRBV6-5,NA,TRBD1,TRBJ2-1,CASSSLQGAAYNEQFF,TGTGCCAGCAGTTCCCTTCAGGGGGCGGCCTACAATGAGCAGTTCTTC
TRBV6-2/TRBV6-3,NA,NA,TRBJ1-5,CASSYGPSGGQPQHF,TGTGCCAGCAGTTACGGGCCCTCGGGGGGTCAGCCCCAGCATTTT
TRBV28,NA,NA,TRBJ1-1,CASSLFGGRAEAFF,TGTGCCAGCAGTTTATTTGGGGGACGGGCTGAAGCTTTCTTT
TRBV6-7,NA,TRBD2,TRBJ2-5,CASGYTSGSGHKGETQYF,TGTGCCAGCGGGTACACTAGCGGGAGTGGGCATAAGGGAGAGACCCAGTACTTC
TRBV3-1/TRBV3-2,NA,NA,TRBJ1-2,CASSPTKDYGYTF,TGTGCCAGCAGCCCCACAAAGGACTATGGCTACACCTTC
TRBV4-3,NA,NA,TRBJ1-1,CASSYRGRPHRGTEAFF,TGCGCCAGCAGCTATAGAGGCAGGCCCCACCGGGGGACTGAAGCTTTCTTT
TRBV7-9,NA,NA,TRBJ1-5,CASSLGAPESQPQHF,TGTGCCAGCAGCTTGGGGGCCCCAGAATCTCAGCCCCAGCATTTT
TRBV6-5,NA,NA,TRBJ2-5,CASRDSWSLRETQYF,TGTGCCAGCAGGGACTCATGGTCCCTTCGAGAGACCCAGTACTTC